One sample yielded the 24 T cell receptor beta chains listed below, sequenced in a study of blood T cells in healthy people across ages. For the second PCR, which ran for roughly 6 to 11 cycles, a sample-barcoded 5' primer and a J-beta primer mix were used. TCRdb itself ran the 5' RACE reads through MiXCR, one entry per CDR3 protein. The table shows just over 1 million distinct CDR3 sequences, with under 55% occurring only once. Input material: blood. The receptors were gathered from a woman aged 60 to 75 in good health.

The table lists this clonotype with a few counts. V and J are TRBV3-1 and TRBJ1-1; the D is unclear. Trimming removed 2 bases from V and 6 bases from J, with 10 bases in between. The germline V gene has CDR1 LGHDT and CDR2 YNNKEL (reference sequence). The CDR3 length is 13 residues. This CDR3 reads CASSQYGSPEAFF. Written as DNA, the CDR3 is TGTGCCAGCAGCCAATACGGGTCCCCTGAAGCTTTCTTT.

This clonotype occurred a few times. The chain carries TRBV3-1 and TRBJ1-1; TRBD1 might be the D (6 bases). This CDR3 is built from 15 residues. CDR1 is LGHDT, CDR2 YNNKEL, per germline (reference sequence). V lost 4 bases, J lost 4 bases, and 16 bases lay in between. The CDR3 reads CASSPKNLGGTEAFF. The CDR3 DNA sequence: TGTGCCAGCAGCCCCAAGAATTTAGGGGGCACTGAAGCTTTCTTT.

This clonotype came up a few times. The J gene is TRBJ2-7, the V gene TRBV12-2; TRBD2, the D gene given by the table, was not confirmed from the DNA. TRBV12-2 is a pseudogene. The CDR3 length is 18 residues. The CDR3 is CASRLPRIPSGLSYEQYF. In DNA, the CDR3 is TGTGCAAGTCGCTTACCGAGGATCCCCAGCGGTCTCTCCTACGAGCAGTACTTC.

This clonotype was observed a few times. V usage is TRBV14 and J usage is TRBJ2-5, with D perhaps matching TRBD1 (6 bases). Trimming shortened V by 4 bases and J by 1 base, and 13 bases separated the two germline ends. This CDR3 has 15 residues. Germline V gene data show CDR1 as SGHDN and CDR2 as FVKESK. The CDR3: CASSRLQGIQETQYF. CDR3 DNA sequence: TGTGCCAGCAGCCGCCTACAGGGTATCCAAGAGACCCAGTACTTC.

This clonotype was found a few times. The V call is TRBV20-1, the J call TRBJ2-3, with TRBD2 matching 7 bases. Germline CDR1 is DFQATT and CDR2 is SNEGSKA (reference sequence). This CDR3 is 16 amino acids long. V shed 6 bases and J 3 bases; nucleotides not matched to a gene: 15. CDR3 protein: CSAPLGGRAQTDTQYF. CDR3 nucleotides: TGCAGTGCCCCACTTGGGGGGAGGGCCCAGACAGATACGCAGTATTTT.

The gene calls are TRBV7-9 and TRBJ1-2, with D possibly matching TRBD1 (5 bases). V lost 0 bases, J lost 7 bases, and 12 bases lay in between. CDR3 length: 14 residues. CDR1 is SEHNR and CDR2 is FQNEAQ in the germline V gene (reference sequence). CDR3 sequence reads: CASSLAQGEVGYTF. The CDR3 DNA is TGTGCCAGCAGCTTAGCGCAGGGAGAGGTTGGCTACACCTTC.

This clonotype was seen only a few times. V is TRBV20-1 and J is TRBJ2-7; TRBD1 or TRBD2 may be the D gene (5 bases each). The germline V and J ends were trimmed by 4 bases and 3 bases, with 16 bases remaining between them. Looked up from germline, CDR1 is DFQATT and CDR2 is SNEGSKA (reference sequence). The CDR3 contains 14 residues. The CDR3 reads CSANSDRDYYEQYF. CDR3 in DNA: TGCAGTGCTAACTCCGACAGAGACTACTACGAGCAGTACTTC.

Turning to this clonotype: A read error may explain this, as a much larger clone is one base away. The chain has TRBV15 and TRBJ2-6; possibly TRBD1 for D (6 bases). CDR3 length: 17 amino acids. Germline assignment: CDR1 LNHNV and CDR2 YYDKDF (reference sequence). CDR3 loop: CVTSRPTGNSGANVLTF. The CDR3 DNA reads TGTGTCACCAGCAGGCCAACAGGGAACTCTGGGGCCAACGTCCTGACTTTC.

This sequence joins TRBV3-1 and TRBJ2-1; TRBD2 matches 9 bases. The CDR3 loop spans 17 amino acids. Germline CDR1 reads LGHDT; CDR2 reads YNNKEL (reference sequence). V was clipped by 1 base and J by 0 bases; unmatched bases: 4. The CDR3 DNA is TGTGCCAGCAGCCAAGGGCTAGCGGGGAGCTCCTACAATGAGCAGTTCTTC. It codes for CASSQGLAGSSYNEQFF.

This clonotype was recorded a few times. The V and J genes are TRBV7-3 and TRBJ2-3, with TRBD2 matching 14 bases. CDR1 SGHTA and CDR2 FQGTGA come from the germline V gene. CDR3 length: 17 residues. Trimming removed 0 bases from V and 4 bases from J; junction bases left unmatched: 3. The CDR3 bases are TGTGCCAGCAGCTTAACGGGACTAGCGGGAGATGCAGATACGCAGTATTTT. Translated: CASSLTGLAGDADTQYF. Filled out from reference TRBV7-3 and TRBJ2-3, the complete variable domain reads GAGVSQTPSNKVTEKGKYVELRCDPISGHTALYWYRQSLGQGPEFLIYFQGTGAADDSGLPNDRFFAVRPEGSVSTLKIQRTERGDSAVYLCASSLTGLAGDADTQYFGPGTRLTVL.

The V gene is TRBV12-3 or TRBV12-4, the J gene TRBJ2-3; D ambiguous. Trimming left V 8 bases short and J 0 bases short, with 9 bases between. The CDR3 extends over 13 amino acids. The CDR3 bases are TGTGCCAGCTGCACTGGGAGCACAGATACGCAGTATTTT. Its translation is CASCTGSTDTQYF.

The V call is TRBV2, the J call TRBJ2-7, with TRBD2 identical over 11 bases. J was trimmed by 3 bases and V by 7 bases; bases with no gene match: 5. The CDR3 spans 14 residues. Germline CDR1 and CDR2: SNHLY and FYNNEI. CDR3 residues: CASIPGLAVYEQYF. The CDR3 nucleotides read TGTGCCAGCATACCGGGACTAGCGGTCTACGAGCAGTACTTC.

The chain carries TRBV4-1 and TRBJ2-5, with D uncertain. This CDR3 spans 15 amino acids. The V gene's germline CDR1 is MGHRA and CDR2 YSYEKL. Trimming removed 1 base from V and 11 bases from J, with 20 bases in between. This chain's CDR3 is CASSQANQPVNEQYF. The CDR3 DNA follows: TGCGCCAGCAGCCAAGCCAACCAACCAGTTAATGAGCAGTACTTC.

This chain connects TRBV5-1 to TRBJ2-3, with TRBD2 identical over 8 bases. The germline CDR1 and CDR2 sequences are SGHRS and YFSETQ. This CDR3 has 13 residues. The V and J ends lost 6 bases and 2 bases, in that order; junction bases with no gene match: 2. The CDR3 DNA reads TGCGCCAGCAATAGCGGGGTCACAGATACGCAGTATTTT. As protein: CASNSGVTDTQYF.

In the case of this clonotype: The junction and the germline gene differ at one end; a read error may be behind it. The chain is built from TRBV9 and TRBJ2-1; 11 bases map to TRBD2. Per the germline V gene, CDR1 is SGDLS and CDR2 is YYNGEE. The length of the CDR3 is 16 residues. In nucleotides, the CDR3 is TGTGCCTGCAGCGCATCAGGGACTAGCGGCTACAATGAGCAGTTCTTC. Its translation is CACSASGTSGYNEQFF.

This sequence joins TRBV20-1 and TRBJ1-2, with 11 bases that match TRBD1. The germline gives CDR1 DFQATT, CDR2 SNEGSKA (reference sequence). This CDR3 comprises 15 residues. CDR3 nucleotides: TGCAGCGCAAGTGGGACAGGGGGTAGTTTCTATGGCTACACCTTC. It specifies CSASGTGGSFYGYTF.

This clonotype was seen a handful of times. This chain uses TRBV12-3 or TRBV12-4 with TRBJ2-3, with D tentatively TRBD1 (6 bases). The CDR3 loop spans 14 amino acids. V dropped 3 bases and J dropped 2 bases, with 9 bases sitting between them. CDR3 amino acids: CASSLDSITDTQYF. The CDR3 DNA sequence: TGTGCCAGCAGTTTGGACAGCATCACAGATACGCAGTATTTT.

Remarks on this clonotype: At one end, the junction sequence differs from germline, possibly due to a read error. V is TRBV20-1 and J is TRBJ2-2; 10 bases are a match to TRBD2. Germline V gene sequence: CDR1 DFQATT, CDR2 SNEGSKA (reference sequence). The CDR3 spans 18 residues. Here the CDR3 reads CSTRDILAGKTRTGELFF. The CDR3 coding sequence is TGCAGTACTAGAGATATACTAGCGGGAAAGACTAGAACCGGGGAGCTGTTTTTT.

In the case of this clonotype: A much bigger clone sits one base away, suggesting this may be a read error. This chain uses TRBV27 with TRBJ2-7, with no clear D. Germline-derived CDR1 and CDR2 are MNHEY and SMNVEV (reference sequence). The germline V and J ends were trimmed by 8 bases and 2 bases, with 7 bases remaining between them. The CDR3 totals 11 residues. The CDR3 spells CASGDPYEQYF. The CDR3 region has the DNA TGTGCCAGCGGTGACCCCTACGAGCAGTACTTC.

There are a few counts of this clonotype. V usage is TRBV12-3 or TRBV12-4 and J usage is TRBJ2-7, with D perhaps given as TRBD1 or TRBD2 (5 bases each). This CDR3 comprises 15 residues. Trimming left V 6 bases short and J 5 bases short, with 20 bases between. In DNA form, the CDR3 reads TGTGCCAGCAGACCCACCGGGACCCGGGGCGACGAGCAGTACTTC. Translating it yields CASRPTGTRGDEQYF.

J is TRBJ2-5 and V is TRBV3-1; D ambiguous. Germline values: CDR1 LGHDT, CDR2 YNNKEL (reference sequence). Between the trimmed V and J ends, which lost 0 bases and 0 bases, there was a span of 8 bases. This CDR3 has 15 amino acids. The CDR3 nucleotides are TGTGCCAGCAGCCAAGATACAGCGTACCAAGAGACCCAGTACTTC. Protein product: CASSQDTAYQETQYF.

The rearrangement uses TRBV7-2 and TRBJ2-7, with D possibly TRBD2 on 6 matching bases. Trimming took off 5 bases at V and 6 bases at J, with 14 bases between the two ends. This CDR3 has 13 residues. CDR1 and CDR2 (germline): SGHTA, FQGNSA. This CDR3 reads CASSRDLISEQYF. The CDR3 nucleotides read TGTGCCAGCAGCCGGGACTTGATTTCCGAGCAGTACTTC.

This clonotype has only a few counts. The rearrangement joins TRBV27 to TRBJ2-3; possibly TRBD1 or TRBD2 for D (5 bases each). This CDR3 contains 11 residues. The germline CDR1 and CDR2 sequences are MNHEY and SMNVEV (reference sequence). V lost 4 bases to trimming and J lost 7 bases, with 6 bases between them. CDR3 in amino acids: CASSWGNTQYF. The CDR3 coding sequence is TGTGCCAGCAGTTGGGGGAATACGCAGTATTTT.

This clonotype was seen more than once but under ten times. The rearrangement uses TRBV4-1 and TRBJ2-3; no clear D gene. The V and J ends lost 1 base and 4 bases respectively, with 6 bases between them. This CDR3 has 13 amino acids. Germline V gene lookup returns CDR1 MGHRA and CDR2 YSYEKL. This CDR3 reads CASSQGQADTQYF. The CDR3 DNA is TGCGCCAGCAGCCAAGGACAAGCAGATACGCAGTATTTT.